The rows below give T cell receptor beta chains drawn from one sample of a study of response to subunit inactivated influenza vaccine. Using its own MiXCR run on the RT-PCR reads, TCRdb lists one record per CDR3 protein. In the table there are under 800,000 distinct CDR3 sequences, approximately 14% of which are singletons. The sequences come from PBMCs from blood, collected 14 to 15 days before vaccination. The receptors here all came from a man aged 45-65 years who received an inactivated influenza vaccine. Each CDR3 is given with its conserved first and last residue. Fields, in order: clone size, D gene, J gene, V gene, CDR3 DNA, CDR3 protein. A D gene is named only where the DNA matches it firmly. Clone size, where shown, is once, few, many, or a class for clones that have expanded.

.	TRBD1	TRBJ1-2	TRBV7-2	TGTGCCAGCAGCCTTACAGGGGAAAGTGGCTACACCTTC	CASSLTGESGYTF
.	.	TRBJ2-3	TRBV6-1	TGTGCCAGCAGCCCAAGGACACACCTTAGCACAGATACGCAGTATTTT	CASSPRTHLSTDTQYF
few	.	TRBJ2-7	TRBV7-8	TGTGCCAGCAGCTCCCAGGGAGTAAGCTACGAGCAGTACTTC	CASSSQGVSYEQYF
few	TRBD2	TRBJ2-7	TRBV4-3	TGCGCCAGCAGCCAAGATCGGCCTAGCGGGGGGGGCGAGCAGTACTTC	CASSQDRPSGGGEQYF
few	.	TRBJ2-1	TRBV2	TGTGCCAGCAGGGGGCGCCGAAATGAGCAGTTCTTC	CASRGRRNEQFF
few	.	TRBJ2-3	TRBV12-3/TRBV12-4	TGTGCCAGCAGAGGACAGACCCTCACAGATACGCAGTATTTT	CASRGQTLTDTQYF
.	TRBD2	TRBJ2-1	TRBV5-1	TGCGCCAGCAGCTTCGATAATAGCGGGAGAGGTTTCAATGAGCAGTTCTTC	CASSFDNSGRGFNEQFF
many	.	TRBJ1-1	TRBV29-1	TGCAGCGTCGACGCGGACGGGGATTGGGCTTTCTTT	CSVDADGDWAFF
many	.	TRBJ1-2	TRBV10-3	TGTGCCATCAGTGATCCCCTCTTTCGCTCTGGGTCCTATGGCTACACCTTC	CAISDPLFRSGSYGYTF
.	.	TRBJ2-1	TRBV3-1	TGTGCCAGCAGCCCCTCGGCGTACGCTTCCTACAATGAGCAGTTCTTC	CASSPSAYASYNEQFF
.	TRBD1	TRBJ2-1	TRBV5-1	TGCGCCAGCAGCTTGGTACAGGGGGCCATGAGTGAGCAGTTCTTC	CASSLVQGAMSEQFF
.	.	TRBJ2-5	TRBV7-3	TGTGCCAGCAGTCTTTCGGGGTCGATAGAGACCCAGTACTTC	CASSLSGSIETQYF
few	TRBD2	TRBJ2-5	TRBV4-2	TGTGCCAGCAGCCAAGCTCCGGGACTAGCAGGGGAGACCCAGTACTTC	CASSQAPGLAGETQYF
many	.	TRBJ2-5	TRBV5-1	TGCGCCAGCAGCTTAGAGGGAGAGACCCAGTACTTC	CASSLEGETQYF
.	.	TRBJ1-6	TRBV12-3/TRBV12-4	TGTGCCAGCAGTTTAGCGGGGGTTATCCATTCACCCCTCCACTTT	CASSLAGVIHSPLHF
few	.	TRBJ1-4	TRBV10-3	TGTGCCATCAGTGAGTCGAGGGACGCAACTAATGAAAAACTGTTTTTT	CAISESRDATNEKLFF